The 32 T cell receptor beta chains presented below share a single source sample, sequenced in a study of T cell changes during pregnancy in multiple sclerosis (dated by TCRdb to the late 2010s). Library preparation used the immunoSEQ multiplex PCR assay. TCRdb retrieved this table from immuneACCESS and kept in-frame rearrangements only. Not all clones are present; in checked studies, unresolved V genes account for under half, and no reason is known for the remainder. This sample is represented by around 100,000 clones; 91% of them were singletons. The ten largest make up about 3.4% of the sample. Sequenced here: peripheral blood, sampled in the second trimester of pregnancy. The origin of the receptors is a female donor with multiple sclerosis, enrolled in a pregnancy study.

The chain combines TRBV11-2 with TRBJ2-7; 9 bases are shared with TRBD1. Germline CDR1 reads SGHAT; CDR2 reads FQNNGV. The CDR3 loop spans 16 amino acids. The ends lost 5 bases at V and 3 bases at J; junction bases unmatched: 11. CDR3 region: CASSRTAGTGNYEQYF. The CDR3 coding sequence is TGTGCCAGCAGCCGAACGGCAGGGACAGGGAACTACGAGCAGTACTTC.

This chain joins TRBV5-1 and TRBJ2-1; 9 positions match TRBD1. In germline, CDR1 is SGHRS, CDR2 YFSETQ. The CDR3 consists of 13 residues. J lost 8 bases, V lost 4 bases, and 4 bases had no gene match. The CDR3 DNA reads TGCGCCAGCAGCAAACAGGGGGCCGATGAGCAGTTCTTC. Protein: CASSKQGADEQFF.

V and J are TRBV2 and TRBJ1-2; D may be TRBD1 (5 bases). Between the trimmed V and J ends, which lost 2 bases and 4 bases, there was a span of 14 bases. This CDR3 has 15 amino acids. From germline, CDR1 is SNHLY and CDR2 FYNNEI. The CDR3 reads CASSEYRFPAYGYTF. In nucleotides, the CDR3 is TGTGCCAGCAGTGAATACAGGTTCCCCGCCTATGGCTACACCTTC.

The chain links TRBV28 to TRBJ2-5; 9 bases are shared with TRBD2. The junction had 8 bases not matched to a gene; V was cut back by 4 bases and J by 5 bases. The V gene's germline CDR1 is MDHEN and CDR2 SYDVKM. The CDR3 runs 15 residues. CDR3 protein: CASSSSGAGGETQYF. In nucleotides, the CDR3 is TGTGCCAGCAGTTCATCCGGGGCGGGGGGGGAGACCCAGTACTTC.

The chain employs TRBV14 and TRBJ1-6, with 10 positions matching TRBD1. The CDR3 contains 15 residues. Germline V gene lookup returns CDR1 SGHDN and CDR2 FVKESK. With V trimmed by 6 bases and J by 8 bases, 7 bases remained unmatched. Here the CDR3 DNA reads TGTGCCAGCAGAGCGACAGGGGGCAGATATTCACCCCTCCACTTT. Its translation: CASRATGGRYSPLHF.

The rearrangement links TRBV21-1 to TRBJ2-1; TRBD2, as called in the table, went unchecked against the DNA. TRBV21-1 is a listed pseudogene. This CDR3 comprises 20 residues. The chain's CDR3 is CASSKVLPARGREGYNEQFF. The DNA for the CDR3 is TGTGCCAGCAGCAAAGTCCTACCGGCGAGGGGCCGGGAGGGTTACAATGAGCAGTTCTTC.

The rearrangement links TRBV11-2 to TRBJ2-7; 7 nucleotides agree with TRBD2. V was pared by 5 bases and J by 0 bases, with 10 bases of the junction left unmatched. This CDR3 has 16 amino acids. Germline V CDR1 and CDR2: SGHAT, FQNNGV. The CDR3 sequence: CASSHPRGGGSYEQYF. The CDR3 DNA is TGTGCCAGCAGCCACCCTAGGGGCGGGGGCTCCTACGAGCAGTACTTC.

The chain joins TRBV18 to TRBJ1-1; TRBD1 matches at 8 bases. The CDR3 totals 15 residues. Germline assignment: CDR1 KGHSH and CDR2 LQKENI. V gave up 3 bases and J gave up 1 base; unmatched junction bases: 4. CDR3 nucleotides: TGTGCCAGCTCACCTGGGACAGGACCGAACACTGAAGCTTTCTTT. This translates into CASSPGTGPNTEAFF.

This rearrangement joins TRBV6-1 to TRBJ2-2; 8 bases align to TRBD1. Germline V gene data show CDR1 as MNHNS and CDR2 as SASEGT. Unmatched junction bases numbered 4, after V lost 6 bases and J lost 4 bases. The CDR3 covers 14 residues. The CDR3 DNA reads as TGTGCCAGCAGCCTCGGACAGGGCACCGGGGAGCTGTTTTTT. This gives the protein CASSLGQGTGELFF.

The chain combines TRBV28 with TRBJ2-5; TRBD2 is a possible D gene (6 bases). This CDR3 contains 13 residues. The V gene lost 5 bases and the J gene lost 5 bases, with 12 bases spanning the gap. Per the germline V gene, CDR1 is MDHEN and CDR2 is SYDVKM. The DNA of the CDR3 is TGTGCCAGCAGTCCCGGAGCGGGTGAGACCCAGTACTTC. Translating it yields CASSPGAGETQYF.

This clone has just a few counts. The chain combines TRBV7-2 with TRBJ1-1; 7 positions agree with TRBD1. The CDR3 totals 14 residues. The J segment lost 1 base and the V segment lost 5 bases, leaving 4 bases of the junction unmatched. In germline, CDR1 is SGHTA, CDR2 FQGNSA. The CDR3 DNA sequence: TGTGCCAGCAGCGTTGACAGGGCGAACACTGAAGCTTTCTTT. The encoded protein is CASSVDRANTEAFF.

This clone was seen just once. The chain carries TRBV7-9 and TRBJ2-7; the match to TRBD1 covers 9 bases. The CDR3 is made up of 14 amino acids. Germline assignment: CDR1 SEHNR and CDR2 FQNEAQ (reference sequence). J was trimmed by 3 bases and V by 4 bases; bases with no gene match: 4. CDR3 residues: CASSSDRGVYEQYF. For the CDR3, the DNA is TGTGCCAGCAGCTCCGACAGGGGGGTCTACGAGCAGTACTTC.

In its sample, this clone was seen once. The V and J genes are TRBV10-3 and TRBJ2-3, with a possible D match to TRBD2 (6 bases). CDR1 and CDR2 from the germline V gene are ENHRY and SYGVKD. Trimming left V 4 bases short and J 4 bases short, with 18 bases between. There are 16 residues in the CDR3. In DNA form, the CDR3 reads TGTGCCATCAGTGCGGACCGGGAGCTGTTCGCAGATACGCAGTATTTT. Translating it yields CAISADRELFADTQYF.

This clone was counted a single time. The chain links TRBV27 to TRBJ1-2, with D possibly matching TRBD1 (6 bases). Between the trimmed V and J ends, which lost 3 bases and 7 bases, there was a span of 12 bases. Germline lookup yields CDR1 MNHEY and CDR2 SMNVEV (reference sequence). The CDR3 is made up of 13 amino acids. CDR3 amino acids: CASSLGGGSGYTF. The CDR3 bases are TGTGCCAGCAGTTTGGGGGGGGGCTCTGGCTACACCTTC.

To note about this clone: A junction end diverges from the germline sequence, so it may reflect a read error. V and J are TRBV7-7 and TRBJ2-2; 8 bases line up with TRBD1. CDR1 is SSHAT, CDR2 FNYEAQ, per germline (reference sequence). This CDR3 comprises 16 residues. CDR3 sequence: CASSPGTGVSTGELFF. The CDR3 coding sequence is TGTGCTAGCAGCCCTGGGACAGGAGTTAGCACCGGGGAGCTGTTTTTT. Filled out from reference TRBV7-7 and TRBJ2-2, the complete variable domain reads GAGVSQSPRYKVTKRGQDVTLRCDPISSHATLYWYQQALGQGPEFLTYFNYEAQPDKSGLPSDRFSAERPEGSISTLTIQRTEQRDSAMYRCASSPGTGVSTGELFFGEGSRLTVL.

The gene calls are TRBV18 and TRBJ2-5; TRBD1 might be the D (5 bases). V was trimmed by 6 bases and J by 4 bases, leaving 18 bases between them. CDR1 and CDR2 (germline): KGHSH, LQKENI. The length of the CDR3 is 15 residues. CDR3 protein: CASSPNGAEGETQYF. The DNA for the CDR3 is TGTGCCAGCTCCCCAAATGGGGCAGAAGGAGAGACCCAGTACTTC.

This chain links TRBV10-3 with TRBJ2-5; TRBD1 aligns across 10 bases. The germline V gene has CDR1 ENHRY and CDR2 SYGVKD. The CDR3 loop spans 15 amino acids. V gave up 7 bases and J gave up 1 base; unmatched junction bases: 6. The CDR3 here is CAINRDRGSQETQYF. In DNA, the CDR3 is TGTGCCATCAACCGGGACAGGGGTAGCCAAGAGACCCAGTACTTC.

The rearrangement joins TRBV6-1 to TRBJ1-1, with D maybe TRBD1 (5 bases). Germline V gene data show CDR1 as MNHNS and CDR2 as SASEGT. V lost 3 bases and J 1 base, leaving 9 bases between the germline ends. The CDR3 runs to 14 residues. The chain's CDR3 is CASSEQGGNTEAFF. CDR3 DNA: TGTGCCAGCAGTGAGCAGGGTGGGAACACTGAAGCTTTCTTT.

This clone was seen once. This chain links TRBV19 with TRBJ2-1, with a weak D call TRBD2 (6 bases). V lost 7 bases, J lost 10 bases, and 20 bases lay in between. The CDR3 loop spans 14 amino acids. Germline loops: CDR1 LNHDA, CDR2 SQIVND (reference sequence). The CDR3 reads CASNSYGSRSEQFF. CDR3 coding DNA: TGTGCCAGTAATTCTTACGGGAGTCGGAGCGAGCAGTTCTTC.

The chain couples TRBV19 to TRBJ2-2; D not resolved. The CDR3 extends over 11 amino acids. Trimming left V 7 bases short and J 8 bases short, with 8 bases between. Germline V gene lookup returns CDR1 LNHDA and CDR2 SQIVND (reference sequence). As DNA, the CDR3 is TGTGCCAGTACGCGAGAGGGGGAGCTGTTTTTT. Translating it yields CASTREGELFF.

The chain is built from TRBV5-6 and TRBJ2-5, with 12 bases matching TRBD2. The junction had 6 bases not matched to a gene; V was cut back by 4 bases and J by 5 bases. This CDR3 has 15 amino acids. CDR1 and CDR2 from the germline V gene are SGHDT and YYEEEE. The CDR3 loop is CASSPGLAGPETQYF. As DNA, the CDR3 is TGTGCCAGCAGCCCCGGACTAGCGGGGCCGGAGACCCAGTACTTC.

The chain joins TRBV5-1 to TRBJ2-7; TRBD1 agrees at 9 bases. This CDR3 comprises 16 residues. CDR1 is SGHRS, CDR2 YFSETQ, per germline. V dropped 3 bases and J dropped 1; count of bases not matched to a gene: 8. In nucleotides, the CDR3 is TGCGCCAGCAGCTCTGACCCCGGGACAGGGTCCTACGAGCAGTACTTC. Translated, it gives CASSSDPGTGSYEQYF.

The CDR3 spells CASSQEPLQGAGCYEQYF. CDR3 bases: TGCGCCAGCAGCCAAGAGCCCCTACAGGGGGCGGGATGCTACGAGCAGTACTTC. This sequence joins TRBV4-3 and TRBJ2-7; TRBD1 agrees at 9 bases. Germline assignment: CDR1 LGHNA and CDR2 YSLEER. The CDR3 extends over 18 amino acids. V lost 0 bases, J lost 3 bases, and 12 bases stayed unmatched.

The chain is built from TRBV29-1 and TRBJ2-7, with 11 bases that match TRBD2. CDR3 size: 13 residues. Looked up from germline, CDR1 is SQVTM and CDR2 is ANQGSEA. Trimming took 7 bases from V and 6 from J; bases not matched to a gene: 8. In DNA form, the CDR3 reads TGCAGCGCTGGTAGCGGGAGGGCCTCCGAGCAGTACTTC. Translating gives CSAGSGRASEQYF.

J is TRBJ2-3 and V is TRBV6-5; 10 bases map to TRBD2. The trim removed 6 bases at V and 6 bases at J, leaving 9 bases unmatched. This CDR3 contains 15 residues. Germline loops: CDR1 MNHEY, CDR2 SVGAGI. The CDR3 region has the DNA TGTGCCAGCAGCTCTAGCGGGAGCGGGCGGGATACGCAGTATTTT. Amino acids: CASSSSGSGRDTQYF.

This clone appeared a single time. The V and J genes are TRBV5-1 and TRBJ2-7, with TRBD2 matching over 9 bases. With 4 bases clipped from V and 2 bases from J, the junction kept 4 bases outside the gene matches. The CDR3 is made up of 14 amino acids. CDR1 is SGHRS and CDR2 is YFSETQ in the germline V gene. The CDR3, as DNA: TGCGCCAGCAGCACGGGACTAGCACCCTACGAGCAGTACTTC. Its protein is CASSTGLAPYEQYF.

CDR3 nucleotide sequence: TGTGCCAGCAGCCCAAACCGGGAGGACATTCAGTACTTC. Amino acid sequence: CASSPNREDIQYF. This chain connects TRBV11-3 to TRBJ2-4; 7 nucleotides agree with TRBD2. Germline CDR1 SGHNT, CDR2 YENEEA. CDR3 length equals 13 residues. V shed 5 bases and J 8 bases; nucleotides not matched to a gene: 6.

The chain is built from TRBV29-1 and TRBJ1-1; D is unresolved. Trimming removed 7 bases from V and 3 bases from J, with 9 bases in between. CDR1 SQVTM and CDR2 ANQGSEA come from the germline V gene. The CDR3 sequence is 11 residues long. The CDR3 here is CSGARHTEAFF. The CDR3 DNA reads TGCAGCGGCGCCCGCCACACTGAAGCTTTCTTT.

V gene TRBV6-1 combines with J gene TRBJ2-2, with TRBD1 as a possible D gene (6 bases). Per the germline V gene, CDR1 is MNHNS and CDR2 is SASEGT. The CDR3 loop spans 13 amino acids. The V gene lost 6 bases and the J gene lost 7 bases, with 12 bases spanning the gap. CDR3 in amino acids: CASSLRGGGELFF. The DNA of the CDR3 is TGTGCCAGCAGCCTAAGAGGGGGCGGGGAGCTGTTTTTT.

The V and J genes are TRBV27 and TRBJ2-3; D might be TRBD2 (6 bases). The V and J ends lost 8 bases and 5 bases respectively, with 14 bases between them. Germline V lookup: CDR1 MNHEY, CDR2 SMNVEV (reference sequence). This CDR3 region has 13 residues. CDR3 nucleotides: TGTGCCAGCGGCGGAGGGCCTATAGATACGCAGTATTTT. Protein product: CASGGGPIDTQYF.

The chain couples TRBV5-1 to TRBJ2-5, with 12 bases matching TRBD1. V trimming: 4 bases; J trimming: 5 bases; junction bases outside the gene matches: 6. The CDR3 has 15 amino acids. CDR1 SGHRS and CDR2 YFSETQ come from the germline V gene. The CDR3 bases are TGCGCCAGCAGCCCCCGGGACAGGGGGCGTGAGACCCAGTACTTC. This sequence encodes CASSPRDRGRETQYF.

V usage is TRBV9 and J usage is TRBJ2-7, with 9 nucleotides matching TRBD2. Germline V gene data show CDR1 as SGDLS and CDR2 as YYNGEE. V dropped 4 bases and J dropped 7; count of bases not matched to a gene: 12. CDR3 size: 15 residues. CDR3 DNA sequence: TGTGCCAGCAGCCCCCAGGCGGGAGGGATCTCGGAGCAGTACTTC. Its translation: CASSPQAGGISEQYF. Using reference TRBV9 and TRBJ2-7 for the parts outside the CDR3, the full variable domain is DSGVTQTPKHLITATGQRVTLRCSPRSGDLSVYWYQQSLDQGLQFLIQYYNGEERAKGNILERFSAQQFPDLHSELNLSSLELGDSALYFCASSPQAGGISEQYFGPGTRLTVT.